A selection of T cell receptor beta chains follows, all from one sample in a study of cytomegalovirus exposure and HLA in healthy donors. The method was immunoSEQ multiplex PCR; TCRdb's version includes in-frame clones alone and lacks a portion of them. The table lists about 140,000 clones, about 78% of them singletons. Sequencing was carried out using PBMCs. The receptors were gathered from a male donor in good health and CMV-seronegative. The CDR3 runs from the conserved cysteine through the conserved F or W. Fields, in order: J gene, D gene, V gene, clone size, CDR3 DNA, CDR3 protein. The D gene is left open where the match is weak. Clone size is not always given. Where it is, it says once, few, many or a class for expanded clones.

>TRBJ1-2|TRBD1|TRBV27|-
TGTGCCAGCAGTTCTGAGGGGGCGCGCCGATATGGCTACACCTTC
CASSSEGARRYGYTF
>TRBJ1-5|-|TRBV18|-
TGTGCCAGCTCACCGCCCGGGACACCCAACGCCCAGCCCCAGCATTTT
CASSPPGTPNAQPQHF
>TRBJ2-3|TRBD1|TRBV5-1|-
TGCGCCAGCAGCGCAGGACAGGCCGATACGCAGTATTTT
CASSAGQADTQYF
>TRBJ1-6|TRBD1|TRBV7-2|once
TGTGCCAGCAGCTCTGACTGGGACAGGAGCTCCTATAATTCACCCCTCCACTTT
CASSSDWDRSSYNSPLHF
>TRBJ1-1|-|TRBV10-3|-
TGTGCCATCAGTGCCATGATTTTACTAAGGAACACTGAAGCTTTCTTT
CAISAMILLRNTEAFF
>TRBJ2-1|TRBD2|TRBV7-8|-
TGTGCCAGCAGCCCACCCCTCCCTAGCGGGGGGATCAATGAGCAGTTCTTC
CASSPPLPSGGINEQFF
>TRBJ1-1|TRBD1|TRBV19|-
TGTGCCAGTAGTGTTGACAGGGGGCTTACTGAAGCTTTCTTT
CASSVDRGLTEAFF
>TRBJ1-1|-|TRBV15|-
TGTGCCACCAGCAGAGTTCAGGGGCTCACTGAAGCTTTCTTT
CATSRVQGLTEAFF
>TRBJ2-5|TRBD2|TRBV7-7|-
TGTGCTAGCAGCTTAGGCGGGGCGCTAGCGGGGGGAGAGACCCAGTACTTC
CASSLGGALAGGETQYF
>TRBJ1-3|-|TRBV19|-
TGTGCCAGTAGCCCGACATTAACCGGAAACACCATATATTTT
CASSPTLTGNTIYF
>TRBJ1-4|TRBD1|TRBV14|-
TGTGCCAGCAGCCAAGCGGGGACAGGGGGAGAAAAACTGTTTTTT
CASSQAGTGGEKLFF
>TRBJ1-1|-|TRBV7-3|few
TGTGCCAGCAGCAAACAGGTTCTTGGTGAAGCTTTCTTT
CASSKQVLGEAFF
>TRBJ2-7|-|TRBV7-2|once
TGTGCCAGCAGCTTAGATGGGCGCATCTTACAGCAGTACTTC
CASSLDGRILQQYF
>TRBJ2-1|-|TRBV7-3|-
TGTGCCAGCAGCTTAACTCGGGGTGGGAATGAGCAGTTCTTC
CASSLTRGGNEQFF
>TRBJ2-5|-|TRBV14|-
TGTGCCAGCAGCCAAGACAGGGTCCGGGAGACCCAGTACTTC
CASSQDRVRETQYF
>TRBJ2-7|-|TRBV30|-
TGTGCCTGGAGTAGAGGTCAGTCTCTCGAGCAGTACTTC
CAWSRGQSLEQYF
>TRBJ2-1|-|TRBV5-4|few
TGTGCCAGCAGCTGGCCTGGGGGGGACACGCAGTTCTTC
CASSWPGGDTQFF
>TRBJ2-5|TRBD2|TRBV7-9|once
TGTGCCAGCAGCTTACCCCTAGCGGGAGGGCAAGAGACCCAGTACTTC
CASSLPLAGGQETQYF
>TRBJ1-2|-|TRBV5-6|-
TGTGCCTCTAACAGGGTTCCCAATGGCTACACCTTC
CASNRVPNGYTF
>TRBJ2-5|-|TRBV9|-
TGTGCCAGCAGCCAAGGGATGAGCGGGTACCAAGAGACCCAGTACTTC
CASSQGMSGYQETQYF
>TRBJ1-5|-|TRBV6-5|-
TGTGCCAGCAGTGGAGGCAGCAATCAGCCCCAGCATTTT
CASSGGSNQPQHF
>TRBJ2-3|-|TRBV7-2|-
TGTGCCAGCAGCTTTGTCTCCCTTACGCAGTATTTT
CASSFVSLTQYF
>TRBJ2-5|-|TRBV5-6|-
TGTGCCAGCAGCTTTGTTGCGGCTATCCAAGAGACCCAGTACTTC
CASSFVAAIQETQYF
>TRBJ1-2|-|TRBV29-1|-
TGCAGCGCTGTCGTTAACTATGGCTACACCTTC
CSAVVNYGYTF
>TRBJ2-1|TRBD2|TRBV15|once
TGTGCCACCAGCAGAGATTCGGCGGGAGGGTACAATGAGCAGTTCTTC
CATSRDSAGGYNEQFF
>TRBJ1-2|-|TRBV18|-
TGTGCCAGCTCACCTCTGGGGGCATCAGATGGCTACACCTTC
CASSPLGASDGYTF
>TRBJ2-1|TRBD2|TRBV5-1|-
TGCGCCAGCAGCCGTGGGACTAGCGTGAGCTCCTACAATGAGCAGTTCTTC
CASSRGTSVSSYNEQFF
>TRBJ1-1|TRBD1|TRBV30|-
TGTGCCTGGAGTACCCTCGACAGGGGCAATGAAGCTTTCTTT
CAWSTLDRGNEAFF
>TRBJ2-3|TRBD2|TRBV5-4|-
TGTGCCAGCAGCTTGGTGTCACTAGCGGGGGAAGATACGCAGTATTTT
CASSLVSLAGEDTQYF
>TRBJ1-5|TRBD1|TRBV30|-
TGTGCCGTAGGGGGCTCCGGCAATCAGCCCCAGCATTTT
CAVGGSGNQPQHF
>TRBJ2-5|TRBD2|TRBV9|-
TGTGCCAGCAGCGGCGGGGGGGAGGAGACCCAGTACTTC
CASSGGGEETQYF
>TRBJ1-2|TRBD1|TRBV5-6|-
TGTGCCAGCAGCTTAGGAGGGGGCGCGTCTAACTATGGCTACACCTTC
CASSLGGGASNYGYTF
>TRBJ2-7|-|TRBV18|-
TGTGCCAGCTCACCTCTAGGACAACGAAGTGAGCAGTACTTC
CASSPLGQRSEQYF
>TRBJ1-1|-|TRBV11-2|-
TGTGCCAGCAGTCTGGCGGGTCGGCACACTGAAGCTTTCTTT
CASSLAGRHTEAFF
>TRBJ2-1|TRBD2|TRBV9|-
TGTGCCAGCAGCGTAGAGGGACTAGCGGGGGGGCCCTACAATGAGCAGTTCTTC
CASSVEGLAGGPYNEQFF
>TRBJ2-1|-|TRBV10-3|few
TGTGCCATCAGTGTGGGCCCCCCGCGGGATGAGCAGTTCTTC
CAISVGPPRDEQFF
>TRBJ2-7|-|TRBV7-3|-
TGTGCCAGCAGCACCCAACAGGGCGTGGAGCAGTACTTC
CASSTQQGVEQYF
>TRBJ1-3|-|TRBV7-2|-
TGTGCCAGCAGCTTAGACAGCCTCTCTGGAAACACCATATATTTT
CASSLDSLSGNTIYF
>TRBJ2-2|-|TRBV7-7|-
TGTGCTAGCAGCTTAGCGGAGCTGAACACCGGGGAGCTGTTTTTT
CASSLAELNTGELFF
>TRBJ2-5|-|TRBV15|-
TGTGCCACCAGCAGAGATGCGACAGGAAGAATAGAGACCCAGTACTTC
CATSRDATGRIETQYF
>TRBJ1-3|-|TRBV7-6|few
TGTGCCAGCAGCTTAATGGCCAGGGGCCTCGGAAACACCATATATTTT
CASSLMARGLGNTIYF